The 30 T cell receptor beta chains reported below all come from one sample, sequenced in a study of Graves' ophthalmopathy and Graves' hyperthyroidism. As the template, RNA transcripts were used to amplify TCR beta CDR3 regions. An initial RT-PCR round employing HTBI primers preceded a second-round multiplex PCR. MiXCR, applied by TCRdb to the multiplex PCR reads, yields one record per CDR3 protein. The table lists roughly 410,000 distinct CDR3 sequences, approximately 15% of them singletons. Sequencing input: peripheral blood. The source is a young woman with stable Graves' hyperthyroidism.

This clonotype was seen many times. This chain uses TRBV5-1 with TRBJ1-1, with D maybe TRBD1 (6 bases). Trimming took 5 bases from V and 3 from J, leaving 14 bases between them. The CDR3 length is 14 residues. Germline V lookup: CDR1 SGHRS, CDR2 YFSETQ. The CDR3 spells CASSSGAWDTEAFF. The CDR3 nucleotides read TGCGCCAGCAGTTCAGGGGCGTGGGACACTGAAGCTTTCTTT.

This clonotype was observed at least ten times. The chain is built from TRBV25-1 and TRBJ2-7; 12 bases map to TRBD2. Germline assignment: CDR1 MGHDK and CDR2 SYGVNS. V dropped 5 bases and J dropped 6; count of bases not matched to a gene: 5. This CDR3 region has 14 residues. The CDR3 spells CASSNPGLAGEQYF. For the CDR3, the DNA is TGTGCCAGCAGTAACCCGGGACTAGCGGGCGAGCAGTACTTC.

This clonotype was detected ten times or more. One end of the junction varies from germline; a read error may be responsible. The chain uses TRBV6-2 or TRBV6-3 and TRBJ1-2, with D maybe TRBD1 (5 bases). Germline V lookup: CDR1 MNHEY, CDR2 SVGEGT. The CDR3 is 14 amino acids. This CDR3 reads CAGSYVSGRNGYTF. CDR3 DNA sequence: TGTGCCGGCAGTTACGTTTCAGGGCGTAATGGCTACACCTTC.

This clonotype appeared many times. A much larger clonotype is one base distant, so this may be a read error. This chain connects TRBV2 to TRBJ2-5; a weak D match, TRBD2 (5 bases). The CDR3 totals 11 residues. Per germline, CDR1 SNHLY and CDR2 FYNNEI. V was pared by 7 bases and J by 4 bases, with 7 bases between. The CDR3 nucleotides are TGTGCCAGCATGGCGGGAGAGACCCAGTACTTC. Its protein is CASMAGETQYF.

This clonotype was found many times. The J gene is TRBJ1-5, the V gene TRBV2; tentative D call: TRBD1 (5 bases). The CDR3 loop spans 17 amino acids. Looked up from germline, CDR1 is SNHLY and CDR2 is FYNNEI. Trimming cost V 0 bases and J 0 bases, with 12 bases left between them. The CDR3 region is CASSEARTSYSNQPQHF. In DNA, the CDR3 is TGTGCCAGCAGTGAAGCCCGGACAAGCTATAGCAATCAGCCCCAGCATTTT.

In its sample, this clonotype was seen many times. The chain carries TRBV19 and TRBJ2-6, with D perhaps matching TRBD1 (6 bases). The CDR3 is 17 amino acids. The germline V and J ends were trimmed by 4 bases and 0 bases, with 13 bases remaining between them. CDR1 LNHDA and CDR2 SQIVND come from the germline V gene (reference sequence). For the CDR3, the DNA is TGTGCCAGTAGTACCGGGACAAAAGTCTCTGGGGCCAACGTCCTGACTTTC. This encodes CASSTGTKVSGANVLTF.

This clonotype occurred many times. The CDR3 sequence: CASSLSSGYTF. The CDR3 coding sequence is TGTGCCAGCAGCTTATCCAGTGGCTACACCTTC. V usage is TRBV7-2 and J usage is TRBJ1-2, with unresolved D. The germline V gene has CDR1 SGHTA and CDR2 FQGNSA. V was trimmed by 2 bases and J by 7 bases, leaving 5 bases between them. The CDR3 contains 11 residues.

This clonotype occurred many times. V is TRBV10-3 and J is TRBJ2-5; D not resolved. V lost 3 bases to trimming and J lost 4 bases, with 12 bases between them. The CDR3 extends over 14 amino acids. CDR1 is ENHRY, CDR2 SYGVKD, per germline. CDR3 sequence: CAISDYEARETQYF. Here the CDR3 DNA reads TGTGCCATCAGTGACTATGAAGCCCGAGAGACCCAGTACTTC.

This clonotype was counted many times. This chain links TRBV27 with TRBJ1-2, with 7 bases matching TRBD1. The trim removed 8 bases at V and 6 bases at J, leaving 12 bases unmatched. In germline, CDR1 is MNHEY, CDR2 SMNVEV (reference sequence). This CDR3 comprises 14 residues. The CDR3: CASSPAQGVDGYTF. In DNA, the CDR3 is TGTGCCAGCTCCCCTGCCCAGGGGGTGGATGGCTACACCTTC.

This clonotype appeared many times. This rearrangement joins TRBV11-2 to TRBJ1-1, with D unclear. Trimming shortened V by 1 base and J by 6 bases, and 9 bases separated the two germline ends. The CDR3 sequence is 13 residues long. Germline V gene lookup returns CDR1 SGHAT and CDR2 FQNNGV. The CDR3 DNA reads TGTGCCAGCAGCTTAGTTTGGGATCCTGAAGCTTTCTTT. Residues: CASSLVWDPEAFF.

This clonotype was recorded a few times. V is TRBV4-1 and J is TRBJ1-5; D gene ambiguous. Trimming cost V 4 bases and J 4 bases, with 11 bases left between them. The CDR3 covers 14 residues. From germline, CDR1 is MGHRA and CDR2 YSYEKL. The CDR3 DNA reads TGCGCCAGCAGCCCTACACAGAGAAATCAGCCCCAGCATTTT. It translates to CASSPTQRNQPQHF.

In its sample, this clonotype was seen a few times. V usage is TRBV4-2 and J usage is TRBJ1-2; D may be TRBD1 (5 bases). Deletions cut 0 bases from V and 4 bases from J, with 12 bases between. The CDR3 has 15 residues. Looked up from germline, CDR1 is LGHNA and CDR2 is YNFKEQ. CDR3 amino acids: CASSQEVGGGYGYTF. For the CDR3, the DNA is TGTGCCAGCAGCCAAGAGGTCGGGGGGGGCTATGGCTACACCTTC.

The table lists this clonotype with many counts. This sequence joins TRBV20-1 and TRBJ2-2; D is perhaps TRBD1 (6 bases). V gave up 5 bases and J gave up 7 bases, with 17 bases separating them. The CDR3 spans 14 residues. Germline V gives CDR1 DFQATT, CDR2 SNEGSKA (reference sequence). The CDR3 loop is CSAGNRDYGGELFF. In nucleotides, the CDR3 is TGCAGTGCTGGAAACAGGGATTATGGCGGGGAGCTGTTTTTT.

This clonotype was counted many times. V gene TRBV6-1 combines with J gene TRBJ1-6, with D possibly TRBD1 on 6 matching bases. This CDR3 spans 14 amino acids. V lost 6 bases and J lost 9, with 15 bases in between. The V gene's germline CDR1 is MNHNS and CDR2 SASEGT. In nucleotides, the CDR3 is TGTGCCAGCAGGGGGAGGACAGTCAGTTCACCCCTCCACTTT. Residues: CASRGRTVSSPLHF.

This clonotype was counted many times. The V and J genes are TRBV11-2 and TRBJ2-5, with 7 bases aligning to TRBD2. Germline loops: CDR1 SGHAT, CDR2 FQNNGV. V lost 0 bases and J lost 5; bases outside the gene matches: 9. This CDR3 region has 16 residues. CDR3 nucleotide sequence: TGTGCCAGCAGCTTAGATCCACTAGCGCCGTGGGAGACCCAGTACTTC. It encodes CASSLDPLAPWETQYF.

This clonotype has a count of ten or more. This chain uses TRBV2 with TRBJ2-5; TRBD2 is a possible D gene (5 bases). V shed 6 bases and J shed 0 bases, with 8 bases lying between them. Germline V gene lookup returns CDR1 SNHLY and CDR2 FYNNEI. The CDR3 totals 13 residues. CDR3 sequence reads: CASRRRDQETQYF. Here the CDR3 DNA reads TGTGCCAGCAGGAGGCGGGACCAAGAGACCCAGTACTTC.

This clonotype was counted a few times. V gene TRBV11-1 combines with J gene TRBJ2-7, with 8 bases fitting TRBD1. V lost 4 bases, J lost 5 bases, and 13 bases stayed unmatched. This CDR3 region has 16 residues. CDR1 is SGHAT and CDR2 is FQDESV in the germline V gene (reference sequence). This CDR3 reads CASSSYLDRGNDEQYF. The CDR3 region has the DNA TGTGCCAGCAGCTCCTACCTCGACAGGGGAAATGACGAGCAGTACTTC.

The CDR3 spells CSARGGTGQPQHF. The DNA of the CDR3 is TGCAGTGCTAGAGGAGGGACAGGGCAGCCCCAGCATTTT. V and J are TRBV20-1 and TRBJ1-5; 9 nucleotides match TRBD1. Germline-derived CDR1 and CDR2 are DFQATT and SNEGSKA (reference sequence). Germline trimming cut 1 base from V and 7 bases from J; bases unmatched to any gene: 2. The CDR3 contains 13 residues.

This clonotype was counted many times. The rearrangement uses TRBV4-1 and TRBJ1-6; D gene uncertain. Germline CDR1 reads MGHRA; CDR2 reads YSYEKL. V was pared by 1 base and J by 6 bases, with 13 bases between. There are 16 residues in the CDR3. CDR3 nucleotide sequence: TGCGCCAGCAGCCAAGTATGGGGAAAGGGTAATTCACCCCTCCACTTT. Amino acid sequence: CASSQVWGKGNSPLHF.

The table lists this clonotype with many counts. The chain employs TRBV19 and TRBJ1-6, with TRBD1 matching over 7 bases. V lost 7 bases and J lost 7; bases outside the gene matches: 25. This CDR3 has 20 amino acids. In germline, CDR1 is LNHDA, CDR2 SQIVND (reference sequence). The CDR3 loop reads CASNKPPDRTRERKNSPLHF. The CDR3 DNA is TGTGCCAGTAATAAGCCTCCGGACAGGACCCGAGAACGTAAGAATTCACCCCTCCACTTT.

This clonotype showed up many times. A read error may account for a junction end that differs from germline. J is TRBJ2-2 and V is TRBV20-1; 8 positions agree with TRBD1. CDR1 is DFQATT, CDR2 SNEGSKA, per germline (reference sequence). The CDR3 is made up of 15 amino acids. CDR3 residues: CSARDRGRNTEELFF. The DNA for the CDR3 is TGCAGTGCTAGAGACAGGGGGCGAAACACCGAGGAGCTGTTTTTT.

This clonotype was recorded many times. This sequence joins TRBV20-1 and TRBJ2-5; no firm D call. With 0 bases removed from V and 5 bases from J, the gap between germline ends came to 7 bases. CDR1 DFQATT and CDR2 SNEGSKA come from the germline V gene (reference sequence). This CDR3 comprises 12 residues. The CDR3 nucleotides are TGCAGTGCTAGAGATTTCGGCGAGACCCAGTACTTC. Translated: CSARDFGETQYF.

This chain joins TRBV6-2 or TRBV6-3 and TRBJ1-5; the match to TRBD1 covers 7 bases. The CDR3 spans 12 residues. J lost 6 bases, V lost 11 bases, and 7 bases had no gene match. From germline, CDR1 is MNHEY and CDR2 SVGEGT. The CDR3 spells CAVDNRGQPQHF. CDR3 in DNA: TGTGCCGTAGACAACAGGGGTCAGCCCCAGCATTTT.

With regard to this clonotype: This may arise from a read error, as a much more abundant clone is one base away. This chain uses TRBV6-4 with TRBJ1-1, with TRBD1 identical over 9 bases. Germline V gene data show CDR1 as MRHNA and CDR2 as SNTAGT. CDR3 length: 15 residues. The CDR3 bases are TGTGCCAGCAGTACCTATACAGGGGGCAGAACTGAAGCTGTCTTT. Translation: CASSTYTGGRTEAVF.

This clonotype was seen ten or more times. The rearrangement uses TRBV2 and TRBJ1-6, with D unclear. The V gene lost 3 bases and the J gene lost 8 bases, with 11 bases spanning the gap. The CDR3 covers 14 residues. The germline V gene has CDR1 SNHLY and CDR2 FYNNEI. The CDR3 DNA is TGTGCCAGCAGTGAGGAGTGGAGGGATTCACCCCTCCACTTT. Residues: CASSEEWRDSPLHF.

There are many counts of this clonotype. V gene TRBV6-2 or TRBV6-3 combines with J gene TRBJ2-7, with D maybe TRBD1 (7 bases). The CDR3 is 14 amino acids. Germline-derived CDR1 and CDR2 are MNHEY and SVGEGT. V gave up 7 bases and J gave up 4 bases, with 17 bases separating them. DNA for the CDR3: TGTGCCAGCACCCCGGGGGCAGGGGGGTACGAGCAGTACTTC. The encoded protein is CASTPGAGGYEQYF.

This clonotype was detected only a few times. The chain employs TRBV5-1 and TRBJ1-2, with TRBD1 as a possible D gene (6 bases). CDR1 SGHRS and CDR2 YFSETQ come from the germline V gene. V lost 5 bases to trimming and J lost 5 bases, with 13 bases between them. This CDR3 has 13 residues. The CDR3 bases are TGCGCCAGCAGTATCGACAGGAGATATGGCTACACCTTC. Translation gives CASSIDRRYGYTF.

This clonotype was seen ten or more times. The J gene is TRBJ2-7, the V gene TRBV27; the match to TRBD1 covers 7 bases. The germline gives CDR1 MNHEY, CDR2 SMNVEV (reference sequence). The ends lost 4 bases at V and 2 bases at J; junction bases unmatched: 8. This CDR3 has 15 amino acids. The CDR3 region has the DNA TGTGCCAGCAGTTCCCCGTTGACAGGGACCTACGAGCAGTACTTC. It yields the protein CASSSPLTGTYEQYF.

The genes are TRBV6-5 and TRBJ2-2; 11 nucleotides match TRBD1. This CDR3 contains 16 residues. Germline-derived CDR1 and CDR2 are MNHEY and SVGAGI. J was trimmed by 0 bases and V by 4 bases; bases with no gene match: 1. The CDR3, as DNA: TGTGCCAGCAGTTCGGGACAGGGGGCGAACACCGGGGAGCTGTTTTTT. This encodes CASSSGQGANTGELFF.

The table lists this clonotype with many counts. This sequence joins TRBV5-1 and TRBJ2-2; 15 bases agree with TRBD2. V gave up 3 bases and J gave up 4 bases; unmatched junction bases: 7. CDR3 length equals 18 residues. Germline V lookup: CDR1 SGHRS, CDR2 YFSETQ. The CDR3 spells CASSSGLAGGPGTGELFF. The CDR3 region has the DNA TGCGCCAGCAGCTCAGGACTAGCGGGGGGGCCTGGCACCGGGGAGCTGTTTTTT.